Many counts were recorded for the clone carrying this T cell receptor (beta chain). One entry per CDR3 protein results from TCRdb running MiXCR on the 5' RACE reads. The data contain around 33,000 distinct CDR3 sequences, 6% to 8.5% of them singletons. This entry comes from a study of neurological immune-mediated disorders. Germline V gene data show CDR1 as SGDLS and CDR2 as YYNGEE. This CDR3 region has 14 residues. The germline V and J ends were trimmed by 4 bases and 1 base, with 9 bases remaining between them. Input material: PBMCs. This receptor was obtained from a woman aged 40 to 55 in good health. This rearrangement joins TRBV9 to TRBJ1-5; TRBD1 might be the D (6 bases). The chain's CDR3 is CASSPGVSNQPQHF. CDR3 DNA sequence: TGTGCCAGCAGCCCAGGGGTCAGCAATCAGCCCCAGCATTTT.